The rows below give T cell receptor beta chains drawn from one sample of a study of human T cells and chemical hapten exposure. TCRdb reprocessed the RACE reads with MiXCR, giving one entry per CDR3 protein. This repertoire shows some 77,000 distinct CDR3 sequences, under 13% found once; its top ten account for more than 1.1%. This sample comprised whole blood, obtained in connection with sensitization to the hapten diphenylcyclopropenone (DPC). The receptors come from a woman aged 50 to 60 with alopecia areata. Some clones in this sample may be carry-over from other donors' samples. The CDR3 runs from the conserved cysteine through the conserved F or W. A D gene is named only where the DNA matches it firmly. Clone size is not always given. Where it is, it says once, few, many or a class for expanded clones.

V	size	J	D	DNA	CDR3
TRBV5-1	few	TRBJ2-1	.	TGCGCCAGCACACACTCGGGAGCCCGTGGGGATGAGCAGTTCTTC	CASTHSGARGDEQFF
TRBV6-5	many	TRBJ1-6	.	TGTGCCAGCAGTTATTATGAGAATTCACCCCTCCACTTT	CASSYYENSPLHF
TRBV20-1	few	TRBJ1-6	.	TGCAGTGCGCCGAGGACTCAAAGCTCCTATAATTCACCCCTCCACTTT	CSAPRTQSSYNSPLHF
TRBV24-1	few	TRBJ2-1	TRBD2	TGTGCCACCAGTGATCAGCGGGAGGGCCGGGGCAATGAGCAGTTCTTC	CATSDQREGRGNEQFF
TRBV24-1	many	TRBJ2-1	TRBD2	TGTGCCACCAGTGAGTCAGTAGCGGGGTCCTTCGATGAGCAGTTCTTC	CATSESVAGSFDEQFF
TRBV19	many	TRBJ2-6	TRBD1	TGTGCCAGTCAAAGAGACAGGGCCTCCTCTGGGGCCAACGTCCTGACTTTC	CASQRDRASSGANVLTF
TRBV29-1	.	TRBJ2-3	.	TGCAGCGTTTTTGCAGGGTCGGGGGATACGCAGTATTTT	CSVFAGSGDTQYF
TRBV5-6	few	TRBJ1-1	TRBD1	TGTGCCAGCAGCGGACAGGGTAGGGTCACTGAAGCTTTCTTT	CASSGQGRVTEAFF
TRBV18	.	TRBJ2-1	.	TGTGCCAGCTCACAGCACAGGGGAGGGGATGAGCAGTTCTTC	CASSQHRGGDEQFF
TRBV28	.	TRBJ2-3	.	TGTGCCAGCAGTTCTCTGGGAGATACGCAGTATTTT	CASSSLGDTQYF
TRBV10-3	few	TRBJ1-1	.	TGTGCCATCAGTGAAGTGGGAACTGAAGCTTTCTTT	CAISEVGTEAFF
TRBV18	many	TRBJ1-1	.	TGTGCCAGCTCACCAAAGGGGGGCTCTGAAGCTTTCTTT	CASSPKGGSEAFF
TRBV6-5	.	TRBJ1-6	.	TGTGCCAGCAGCCTACAGGGTCGGGTTTCACCCCTCCACTTT	CASSLQGRVSPLHF
TRBV7-9	few	TRBJ2-7	TRBD2	TGTGCCAGCAGCCCCTGGACTAGCGGGAGTACGCCCTCCTACGAGCAGTACTTC	CASSPWTSGSTPSYEQYF
TRBV6-5	few	TRBJ1-5	.	TGTGCCAGCAGTTCCGGTTACGGCAATCAGCCCCAGCATTTT	CASSSGYGNQPQHF
TRBV19	.	TRBJ2-6	TRBD1	TGTGCCAGTAGTCCACGACAGGGGGCGCCTGGGGCCAACGTCCTGACTTTC	CASSPRQGAPGANVLTF
TRBV7-9	few	TRBJ1-5	TRBD1	TGTGCCAGTGGACAGGTCGATCAGCCCCAGCATTTT	CASGQVDQPQHF
TRBV7-2	few	TRBJ1-5	.	TGTGCCAGCAGCTTAACCCGCAGTAGCAATCAGCCCCAGCATTTT	CASSLTRSSNQPQHF
TRBV5-4	.	TRBJ2-7	.	TGTGCCAGCAGCCTAGACAGCCAGAACGCCTACGAGCAGTACTTC	CASSLDSQNAYEQYF
TRBV28	.	TRBJ1-2	.	TGTGCCAGCAGTTCCCTCTCGGCCAGCCACTATGGCTACACCTTC	CASSSLSASHYGYTF
TRBV11-2	few	TRBJ1-4	.	TGTGCCAGCAGCTCTCCTAGCCGCGGAGGGAAGGAAAAACTGTTTTTT	CASSSPSRGGKEKLFF
TRBV12-3/TRBV12-4	.	TRBJ2-4	.	TGTGCCAGCAGTTTATCCTTCGGGTTAGCCAAAAACATTCAGTACTTC	CASSLSFGLAKNIQYF
TRBV7-3	few	TRBJ1-5	.	TGTGCCAGCAGCTTGACAGTTAATCAGCCCCAGCATTTT	CASSLTVNQPQHF
TRBV7-9	.	TRBJ2-3	.	TGTGCCAGCAGCCTTAGCCCTCTCACAGATACGCAGTATTTT	CASSLSPLTDTQYF
TRBV6-5	many	TRBJ2-3	TRBD2	TGTGCCAGCAGTTATCAGCGGGGGGGAACAGATACGCAGTATTTT	CASSYQRGGTDTQYF
TRBV11-2	many	TRBJ1-1	.	TGTGCCAGCAGCTTACGGGGGCCACTGAACACTGAAGCTTTCTTT	CASSLRGPLNTEAFF
TRBV7-3	few	TRBJ2-1	.	TGTGCCAGCAGCTTAGGCCGGGGATCCTACAATGAGCAGTTCTTC	CASSLGRGSYNEQFF